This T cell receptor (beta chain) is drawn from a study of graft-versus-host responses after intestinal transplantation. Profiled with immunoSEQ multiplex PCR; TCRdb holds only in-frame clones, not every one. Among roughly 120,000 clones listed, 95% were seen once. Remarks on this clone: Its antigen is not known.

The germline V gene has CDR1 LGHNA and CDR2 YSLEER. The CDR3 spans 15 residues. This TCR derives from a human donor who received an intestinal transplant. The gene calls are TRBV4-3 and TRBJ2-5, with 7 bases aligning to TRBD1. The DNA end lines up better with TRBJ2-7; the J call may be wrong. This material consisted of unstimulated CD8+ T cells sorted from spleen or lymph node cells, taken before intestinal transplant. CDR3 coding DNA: TGCGCCAGCAGCCAAGAACGGAAAGGGGGCAACGAGCAGTACTTC. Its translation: CASSQERKGGNEQYF.